This T cell receptor (beta chain) stems from a study of long-term antiretroviral therapy in people with HIV. Whole-study context: It was about a decade before the 2015 immediate-ART recommendation that the earliest samples were taken.

Trimming removed 3 bases from V and 3 bases from J, with 6 bases in between. The CDR3 spans 13 residues. CDR1 LNHDA and CDR2 SQIVND come from the germline V gene (reference sequence). Study results and limitations: Post-ART samples showed increased diversity that remained below transplant donor control levels. In the period from the mid-2000s to the late 2010s, blood was collected, possibly under older ART regimens.

With regard to this clone: Its target is not known.

Sequencing used immunoSEQ v3.0 at survey level. The repertoire was sequenced with immunoSEQ multiplex PCR; TCRdb's copy has only in-frame clones and lacks some. This table has more than 35,000 clones, approximately 85% appearing once. This TCR came from a young man with HIV. The chain uses TRBV19 and TRBJ1-5; D is uncertain. Sequenced here: unsorted PBMCs, sampled 2.2 years after starting antiretroviral therapy. The CDR3 is CASSMFINQPQHF. The CDR3, as DNA: TGTGCCAGTAGTATGTTTATCAATCAGCCCCAGCATTTT.